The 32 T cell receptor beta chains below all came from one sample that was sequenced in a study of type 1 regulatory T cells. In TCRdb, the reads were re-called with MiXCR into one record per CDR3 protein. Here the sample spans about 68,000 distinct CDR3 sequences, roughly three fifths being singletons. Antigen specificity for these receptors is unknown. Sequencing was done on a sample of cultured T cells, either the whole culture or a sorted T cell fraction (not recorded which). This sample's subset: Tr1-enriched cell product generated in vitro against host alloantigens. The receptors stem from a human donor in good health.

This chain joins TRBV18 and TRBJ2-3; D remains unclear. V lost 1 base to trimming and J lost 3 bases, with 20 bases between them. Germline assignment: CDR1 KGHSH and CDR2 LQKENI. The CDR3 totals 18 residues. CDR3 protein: CASSPLSSPPMGTDTQYF. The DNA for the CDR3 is TGTGCCAGCTCACCACTCTCGAGCCCACCCATGGGGACAGATACGCAGTATTTT.

The CDR3 region is CASSLQGRADTQYF. CDR3 nucleotide sequence: TGCGCCAGCAGCTTACAGGGCAGGGCAGATACGCAGTATTTT. The genes are TRBV5-1 and TRBJ2-3; possibly TRBD1 for D (6 bases). V dropped 2 bases and J dropped 4 bases, with 11 bases sitting between them. The CDR3 consists of 14 residues. The germline V gene has CDR1 SGHRS and CDR2 YFSETQ.

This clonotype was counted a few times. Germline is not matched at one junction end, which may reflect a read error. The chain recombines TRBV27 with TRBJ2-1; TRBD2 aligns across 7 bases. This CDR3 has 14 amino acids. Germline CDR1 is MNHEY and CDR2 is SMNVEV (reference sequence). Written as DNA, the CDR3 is TGTGCCAGCACCTTGACTAGCTCCCACAATGAGCAGTTCTTC. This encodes CASTLTSSHNEQFF.

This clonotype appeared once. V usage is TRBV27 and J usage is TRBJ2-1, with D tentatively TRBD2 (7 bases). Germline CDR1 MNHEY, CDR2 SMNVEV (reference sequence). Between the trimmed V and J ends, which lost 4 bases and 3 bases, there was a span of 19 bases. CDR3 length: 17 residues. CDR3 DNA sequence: TGTGCCAGCAGTTCGGGGGGAGCGCGAGGGGGCTACAATGAGCAGTTCTTC. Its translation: CASSSGGARGGYNEQFF.

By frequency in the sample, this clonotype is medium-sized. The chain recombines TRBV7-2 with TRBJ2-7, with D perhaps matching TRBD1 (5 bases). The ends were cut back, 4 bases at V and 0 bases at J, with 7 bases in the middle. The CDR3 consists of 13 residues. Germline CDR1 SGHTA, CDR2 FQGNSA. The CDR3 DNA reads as TGTGCCAGCAGCTACAGGAGCTCCTACGAGCAGTACTTC. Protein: CASSYRSSYEQYF.

The DNA of the CDR3 is TGTGCCAGCACCCGGGGACTAGCGGGAGGGGGGAAGTTCTTC. Translating gives CASTRGLAGGGKFF. The chain is built from TRBV2 and TRBJ2-1; 16 bases agree with TRBD2. Per the germline V gene, CDR1 is SNHLY and CDR2 is FYNNEI. This CDR3 spans 14 amino acids. Trimming at V came to 7 bases and at J to 14 bases, leaving 8 bases not matched to a gene.

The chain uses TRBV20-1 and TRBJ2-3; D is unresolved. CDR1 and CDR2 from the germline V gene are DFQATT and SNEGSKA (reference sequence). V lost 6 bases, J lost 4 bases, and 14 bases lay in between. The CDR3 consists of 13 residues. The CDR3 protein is CSAPRPRADTQYF. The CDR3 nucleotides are TGCAGTGCCCCCCGGCCTAGGGCAGATACGCAGTATTTT.

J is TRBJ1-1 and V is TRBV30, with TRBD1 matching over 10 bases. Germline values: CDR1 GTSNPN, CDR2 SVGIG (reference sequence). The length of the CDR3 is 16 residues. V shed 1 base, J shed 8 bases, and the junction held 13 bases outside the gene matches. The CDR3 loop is CAWSGRDRGFQGEAFF. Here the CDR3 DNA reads TGTGCCTGGAGTGGCCGGGACAGGGGCTTCCAGGGAGAAGCTTTCTTT.

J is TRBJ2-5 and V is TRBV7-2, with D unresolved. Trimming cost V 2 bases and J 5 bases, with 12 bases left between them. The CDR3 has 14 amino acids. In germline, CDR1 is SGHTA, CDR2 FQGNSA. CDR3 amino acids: CASSLRAPWETQYF. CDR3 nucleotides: TGTGCCAGCAGCTTACGAGCCCCCTGGGAGACCCAGTACTTC. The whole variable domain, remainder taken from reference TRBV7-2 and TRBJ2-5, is GAGVSQSPSNKVTEKGKDVELRCDPISGHTALYWYRQSLGQGLEFLIYFQGNSAPDKSGLPSDRFSAERTGGSVSTLTIQRTQQEDSAVYLCASSLRAPWETQYFGPGTRLLVL.

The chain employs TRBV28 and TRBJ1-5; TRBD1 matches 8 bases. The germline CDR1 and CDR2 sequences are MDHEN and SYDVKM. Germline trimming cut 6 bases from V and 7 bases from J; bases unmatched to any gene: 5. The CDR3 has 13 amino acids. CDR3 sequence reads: CASRDREAQPQHF. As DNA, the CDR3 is TGTGCCAGCAGGGACAGGGAGGCCCAGCCCCAGCATTTT.

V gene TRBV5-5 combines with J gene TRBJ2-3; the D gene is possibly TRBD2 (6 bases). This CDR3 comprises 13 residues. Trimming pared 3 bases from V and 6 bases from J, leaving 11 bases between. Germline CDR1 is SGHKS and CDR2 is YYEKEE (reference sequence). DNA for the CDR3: TGTGCCAGCAGCTCGGGAGTTGCCGATACGCAGTATTTT. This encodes CASSSGVADTQYF.

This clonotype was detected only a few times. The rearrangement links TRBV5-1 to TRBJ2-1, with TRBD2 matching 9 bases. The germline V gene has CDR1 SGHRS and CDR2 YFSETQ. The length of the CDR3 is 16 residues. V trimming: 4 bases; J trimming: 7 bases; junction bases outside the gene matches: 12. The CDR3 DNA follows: TGCGCCAGCAGCCCGCATACTAGCGGGTCCAATAATGAGCAGTTCTTC. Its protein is CASSPHTSGSNNEQFF. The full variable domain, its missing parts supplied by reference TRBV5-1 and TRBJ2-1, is KAGVTQTPRYLIKTRGQQVTLSCSPISGHRSVSWYQQTPGQGLQFLFEYFSETQRNKGNFPGRFSGRQFSNSRSEMNVSTLELGDSALYLCASSPHTSGSNNEQFFGPGTRLTVL.

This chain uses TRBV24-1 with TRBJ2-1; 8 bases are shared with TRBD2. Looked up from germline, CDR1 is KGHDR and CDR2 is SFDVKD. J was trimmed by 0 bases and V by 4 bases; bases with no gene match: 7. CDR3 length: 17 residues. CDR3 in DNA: TGTGCCACCAGTGACCCCGAGAGCGGGAGCTCCTACAATGAGCAGTTCTTC. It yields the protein CATSDPESGSSYNEQFF.

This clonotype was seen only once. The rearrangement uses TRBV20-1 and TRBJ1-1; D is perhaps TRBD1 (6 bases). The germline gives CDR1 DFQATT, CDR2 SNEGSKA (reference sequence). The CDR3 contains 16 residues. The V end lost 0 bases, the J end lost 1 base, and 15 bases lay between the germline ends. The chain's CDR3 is CSAREPTGFTNTEAFF. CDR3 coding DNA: TGCAGTGCTAGAGAACCGACAGGATTTACGAACACTGAAGCTTTCTTT.

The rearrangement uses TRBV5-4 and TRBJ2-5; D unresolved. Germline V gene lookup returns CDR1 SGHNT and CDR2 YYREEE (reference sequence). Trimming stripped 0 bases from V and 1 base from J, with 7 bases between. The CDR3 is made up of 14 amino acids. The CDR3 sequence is CASSLGPPQETQYF. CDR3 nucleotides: TGTGCCAGCAGCTTGGGTCCTCCCCAAGAGACCCAGTACTTC. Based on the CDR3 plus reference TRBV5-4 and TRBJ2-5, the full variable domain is ETGVTQSPTHLIKTRGQQVTLRCSSQSGHNTVSWYQQALGQGPQFIFQYYREEENGRGNFPPRFSGLQFPNYSSELNVNALELDDSALYLCASSLGPPQETQYFGPGTRLLVL.

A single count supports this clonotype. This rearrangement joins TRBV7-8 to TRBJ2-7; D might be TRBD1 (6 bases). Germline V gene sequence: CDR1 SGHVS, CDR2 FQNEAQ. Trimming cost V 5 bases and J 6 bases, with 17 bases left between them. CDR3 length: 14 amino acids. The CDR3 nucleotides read TGTGCCAGCAGCGTACGACAGGCTCTGGGCGAGCAGTACTTC. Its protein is CASSVRQALGEQYF.

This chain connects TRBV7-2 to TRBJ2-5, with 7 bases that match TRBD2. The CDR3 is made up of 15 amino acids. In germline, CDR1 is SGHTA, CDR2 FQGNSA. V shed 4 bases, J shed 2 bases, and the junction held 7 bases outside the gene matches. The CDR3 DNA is TGTGCCAGCAGCTCCTTAGCGGGCCCTCAAGAGACCCAGTACTTC. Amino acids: CASSSLAGPQETQYF.

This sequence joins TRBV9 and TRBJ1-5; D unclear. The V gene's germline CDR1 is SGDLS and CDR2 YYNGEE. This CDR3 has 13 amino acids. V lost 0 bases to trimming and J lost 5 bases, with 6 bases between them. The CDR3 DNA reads TGTGCCAGCAGCGTAGACAGTTATCAGCCCCAGCATTTT. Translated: CASSVDSYQPQHF.

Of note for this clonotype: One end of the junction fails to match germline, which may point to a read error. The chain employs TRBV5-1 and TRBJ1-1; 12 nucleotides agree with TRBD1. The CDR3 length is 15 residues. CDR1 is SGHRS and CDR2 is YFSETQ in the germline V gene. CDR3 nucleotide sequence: TGCGCCAGCAGCTTGGCCGGGACAGGGGGCGGGGGAGCGATCTTT. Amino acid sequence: CASSLAGTGGGGAIF.

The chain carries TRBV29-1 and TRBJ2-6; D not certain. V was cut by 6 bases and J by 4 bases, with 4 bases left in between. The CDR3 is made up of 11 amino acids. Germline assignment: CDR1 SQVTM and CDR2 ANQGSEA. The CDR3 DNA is TGCAGCGTAGCCGGGGCCAACGTCCTGACTTTC. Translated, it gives CSVAGANVLTF.

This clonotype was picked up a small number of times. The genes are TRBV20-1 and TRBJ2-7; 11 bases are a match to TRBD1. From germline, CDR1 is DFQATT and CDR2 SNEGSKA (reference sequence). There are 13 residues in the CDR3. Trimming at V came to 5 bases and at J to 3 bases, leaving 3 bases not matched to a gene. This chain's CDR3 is CSAPGTGGYEQYF. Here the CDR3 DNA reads TGCAGTGCTCCCGGGACAGGGGGCTACGAGCAGTACTTC.

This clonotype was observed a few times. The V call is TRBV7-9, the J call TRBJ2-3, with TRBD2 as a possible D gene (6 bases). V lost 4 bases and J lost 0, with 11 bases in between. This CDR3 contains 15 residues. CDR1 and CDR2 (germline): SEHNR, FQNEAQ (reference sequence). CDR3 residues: CASSSAGTSTDTQYF. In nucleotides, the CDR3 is TGTGCCAGCAGCTCCGCGGGGACTAGCACAGATACGCAGTATTTT.

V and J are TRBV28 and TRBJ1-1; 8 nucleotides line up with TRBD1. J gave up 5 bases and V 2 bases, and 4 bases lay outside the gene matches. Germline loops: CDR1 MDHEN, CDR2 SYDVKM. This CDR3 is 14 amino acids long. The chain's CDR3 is CASSLPQGETEAFF. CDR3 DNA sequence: TGTGCCAGCAGTTTACCACAGGGGGAAACTGAAGCTTTCTTT.

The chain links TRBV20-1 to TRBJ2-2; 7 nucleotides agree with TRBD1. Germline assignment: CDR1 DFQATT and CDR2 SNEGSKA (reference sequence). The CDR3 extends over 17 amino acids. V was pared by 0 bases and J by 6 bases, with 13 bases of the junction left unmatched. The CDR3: CSARDPRTGVYAGELFF. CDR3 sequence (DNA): TGCAGTGCTAGAGATCCCAGAACAGGGGTTTACGCCGGGGAGCTGTTTTTT.

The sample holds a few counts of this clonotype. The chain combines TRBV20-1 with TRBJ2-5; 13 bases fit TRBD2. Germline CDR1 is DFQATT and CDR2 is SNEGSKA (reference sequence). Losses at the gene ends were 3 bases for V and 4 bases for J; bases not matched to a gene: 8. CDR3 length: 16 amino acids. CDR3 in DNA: TGCAGTGCTAGGGCGGGACTAGCGGGACTTCGAGAGACCCAGTACTTC. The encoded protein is CSARAGLAGLRETQYF.

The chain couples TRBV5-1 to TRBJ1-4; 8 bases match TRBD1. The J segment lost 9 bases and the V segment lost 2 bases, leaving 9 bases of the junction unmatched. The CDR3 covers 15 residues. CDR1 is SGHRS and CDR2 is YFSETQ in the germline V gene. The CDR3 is CASSFGTGSEQKLFF. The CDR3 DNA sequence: TGCGCCAGCAGCTTCGGGACAGGTAGTGAACAAAAACTGTTTTTT.

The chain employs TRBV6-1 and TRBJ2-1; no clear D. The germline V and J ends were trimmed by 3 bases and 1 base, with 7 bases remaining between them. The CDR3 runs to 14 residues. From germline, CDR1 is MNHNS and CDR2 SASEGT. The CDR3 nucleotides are TGTGCCAGCAGTGATGTGGAGTCCTACAATGAGCAGTTCTTC. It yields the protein CASSDVESYNEQFF.

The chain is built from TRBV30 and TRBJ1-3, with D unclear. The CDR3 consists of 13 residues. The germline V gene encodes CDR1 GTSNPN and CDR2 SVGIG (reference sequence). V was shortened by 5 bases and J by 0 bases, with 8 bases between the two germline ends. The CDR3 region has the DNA TGTGCCTGGTCGCCAAACTCTGGAAACACCATATATTTT. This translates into CAWSPNSGNTIYF.

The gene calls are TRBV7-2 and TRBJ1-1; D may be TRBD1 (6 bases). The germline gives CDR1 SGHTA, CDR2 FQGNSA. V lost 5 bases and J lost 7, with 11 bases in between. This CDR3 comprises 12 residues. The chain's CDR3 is CASSPSRGEAFF. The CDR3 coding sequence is TGTGCCAGCAGCCCTAGCAGGGGTGAAGCTTTCTTT.

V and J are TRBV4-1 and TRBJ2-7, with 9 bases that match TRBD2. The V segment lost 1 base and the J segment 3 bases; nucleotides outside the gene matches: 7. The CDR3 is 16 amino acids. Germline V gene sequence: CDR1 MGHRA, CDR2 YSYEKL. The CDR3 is CASSQGLAESYYEQYF. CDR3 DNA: TGCGCCAGCAGCCAAGGACTAGCGGAATCTTACTACGAGCAGTACTTC.

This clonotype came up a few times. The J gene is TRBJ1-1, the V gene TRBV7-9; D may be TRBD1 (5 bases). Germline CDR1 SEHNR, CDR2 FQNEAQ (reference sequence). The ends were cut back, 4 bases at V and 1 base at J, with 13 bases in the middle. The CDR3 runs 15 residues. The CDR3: CASSSGRQWNTEAFF. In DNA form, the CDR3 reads TGTGCCAGCAGCTCAGGGAGACAGTGGAACACTGAAGCTTTCTTT.

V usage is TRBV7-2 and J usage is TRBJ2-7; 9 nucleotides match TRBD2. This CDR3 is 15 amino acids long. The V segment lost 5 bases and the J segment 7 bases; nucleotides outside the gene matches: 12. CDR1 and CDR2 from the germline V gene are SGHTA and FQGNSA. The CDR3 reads CASSPLSGRLMEQYF. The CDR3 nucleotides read TGTGCCAGCAGCCCCCTCAGCGGGAGGCTCATGGAGCAGTACTTC.